The clone carrying this T cell receptor beta chain occurred many times. The antigen is undetermined. These data originate in a study of T cells in Graves' hyperthyroidism and ophthalmopathy. Overall study results and limits: Separating ophthalmopathy from stable hyperthyroidism was achieved by a 13 V-J model. Ophthalmopathy was model-predicted a median roughly 6.2 months pre-onset.

Under 3 months was the duration of disease in ophthalmopathy patients, who also had a Clinical Activity Score of at least 3 and a NOSPECS grade of at least 4. This sample holds PBMCs from roughly 10 ml fresh peripheral blood. From RNA transcripts, TCR beta CDR3 regions were amplified. The HTBI primer set drove a first-round RT-PCR of the TCR CDR3. TCRdb recomputed calls from the multiplex PCR reads with MiXCR, one row per CDR3 protein. This table has roughly 240,000 distinct CDR3 sequences, over 15% appearing once. Trimming shortened V by 4 bases and J by 5 bases, and 14 bases separated the two germline ends. Germline-derived CDR1 and CDR2 are ENHRY and SYGVKD. CDR3 length: 14 amino acids.

Specimen: blood. The gene calls are TRBV10-3 and TRBJ2-5; D is ambiguous. The clonotype originates from a woman aged 18-29 years with Graves' ophthalmopathy. Here the CDR3 DNA reads TGTGCCATCAGTGGAGGTAGGCCCAACGAGACCCAGTACTTC. Amino acid sequence: CAISGGRPNETQYF.